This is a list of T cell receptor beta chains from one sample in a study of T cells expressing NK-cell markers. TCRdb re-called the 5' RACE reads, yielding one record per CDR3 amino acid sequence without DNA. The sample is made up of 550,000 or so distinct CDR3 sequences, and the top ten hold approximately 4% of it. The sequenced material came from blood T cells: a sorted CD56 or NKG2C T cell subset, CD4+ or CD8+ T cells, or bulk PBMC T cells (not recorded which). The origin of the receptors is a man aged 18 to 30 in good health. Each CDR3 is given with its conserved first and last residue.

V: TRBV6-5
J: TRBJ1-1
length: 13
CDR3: CASSYSGWAEAFF

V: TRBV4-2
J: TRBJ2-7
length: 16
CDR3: CASSQDPSAGTYEQYF

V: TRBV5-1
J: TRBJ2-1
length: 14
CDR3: CASNPSGGLNEQFF

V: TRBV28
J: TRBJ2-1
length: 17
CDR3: CASSPPSPGPRLDEQFF

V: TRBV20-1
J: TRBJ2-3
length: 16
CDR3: CSARGGLAGVGDTQYF

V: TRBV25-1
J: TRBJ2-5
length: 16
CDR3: CASSEWGGVTLETQYF

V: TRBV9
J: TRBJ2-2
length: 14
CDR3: CASSADSGTGELFF

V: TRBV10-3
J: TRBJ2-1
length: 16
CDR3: CAISYSPGWSYNEQFF

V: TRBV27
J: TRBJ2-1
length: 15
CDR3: CASSSLTRFSNEQFF

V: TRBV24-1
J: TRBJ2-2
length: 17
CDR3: CATSDLQGFGNTGELFF

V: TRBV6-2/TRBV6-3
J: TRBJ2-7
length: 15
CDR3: CASGLGPLERYEQYF

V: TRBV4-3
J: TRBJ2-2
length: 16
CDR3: CASSPHRIPDTGELFF

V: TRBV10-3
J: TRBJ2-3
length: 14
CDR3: CAISEKSPTDTQYF

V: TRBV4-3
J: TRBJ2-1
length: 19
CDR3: CASSQALAGGPESLNEQFF

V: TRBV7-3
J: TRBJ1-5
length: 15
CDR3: CASSSGQGATQPQHF

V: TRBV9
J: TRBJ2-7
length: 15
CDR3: CASSVVPGPRDEQYF

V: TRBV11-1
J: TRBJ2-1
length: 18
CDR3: CASSSNSGSGSSYNEQFF

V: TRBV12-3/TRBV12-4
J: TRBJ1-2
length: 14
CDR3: CASSLARGSYGYTF

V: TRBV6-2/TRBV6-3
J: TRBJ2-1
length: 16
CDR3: CASTHPRAPDYNEQFF

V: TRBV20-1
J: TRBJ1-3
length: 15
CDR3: CSASPGTSNGNTIYF

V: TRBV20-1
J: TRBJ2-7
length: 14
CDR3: CSASGHPHSYEQYF

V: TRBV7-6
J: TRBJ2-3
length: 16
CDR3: CASSPRAIVGTDTQYF

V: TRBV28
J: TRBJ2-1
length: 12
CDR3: CASRGTLSEQFF

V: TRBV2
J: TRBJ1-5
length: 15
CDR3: CASSEGTVINQPQHF

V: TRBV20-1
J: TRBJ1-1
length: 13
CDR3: CSATPGEGTEAFF

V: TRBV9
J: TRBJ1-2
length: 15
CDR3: CASSPLSPGDYGYTF

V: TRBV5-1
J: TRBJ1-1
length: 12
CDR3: CASRTGTQDAFF

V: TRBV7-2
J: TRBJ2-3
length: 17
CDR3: CASSLRLAGVSTDTQYF

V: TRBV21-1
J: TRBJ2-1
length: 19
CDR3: CASSKEGFFAGLRNNEQFF

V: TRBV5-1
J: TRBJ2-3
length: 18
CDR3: CASSLRTSGRDWSDTQYF